This T cell receptor beta chain is from a study of cytomegalovirus exposure and HLA in healthy donors. Study-level information: The 120 validation repertoires matched the 500 to 750 first-cohort repertoires in platform, a later analysis reported.

The germline V and J ends were trimmed by 3 bases and 0 bases, with 12 bases remaining between them. CDR1 and CDR2 (germline): MNHNS, SASEGT. The CDR3 sequence is 15 residues long. Study-wide points: The study put 150 to 200 TCR beta chains on its list as cytomegalovirus-associated.

With regard to this clone: Its target is unknown.

TCRdb's copy holds only in-frame clones and misses some; the assay was immunoSEQ multiplex PCR. The sample has 150,000 or so clones; 75% to 90% are singletons. This clonotype was obtained from a woman under 40 in good health and CMV-seropositive. Sequencing was done on a sample of PBMCs. The V gene is TRBV6-1, the J gene TRBJ2-7, with D perhaps TRBD1 (6 bases). CDR3 in amino acids: CASSEGQGTSYEQYF. CDR3 sequence (DNA): TGTGCCAGCAGTGAGGGGCAGGGGACCTCCTACGAGCAGTACTTC.